Listed here is a single T cell receptor beta chain. This sample was taken from a study of T cell changes during pregnancy in multiple sclerosis. This CDR3 spans 17 amino acids. Sequencing used immunoSEQ multiplex PCR; TCRdb keeps in-frame clones, though not all of them. The data show approximately 60,000 clones, with 90% to 95% seen just once and less than 4.5% held by the top ten. The sequences come from CD8+ T cells from peripheral blood mononuclear cells, collected in the third trimester of pregnancy. The sequence was collected from a female donor with multiple sclerosis, enrolled in a pregnancy study. The chain has TRBV21-1 and TRBJ2-1; the table's D gene call, TRBD2, was not cross checked with the DNA. TRBV21-1 is a pseudogene locus. The CDR3 spells CASTEKREGKGNNEQFF. Written as DNA, the CDR3 is TGTGCCAGCACCGAAAAGCGGGAGGGAAAAGGAAACAATGAGCAGTTCTTC.